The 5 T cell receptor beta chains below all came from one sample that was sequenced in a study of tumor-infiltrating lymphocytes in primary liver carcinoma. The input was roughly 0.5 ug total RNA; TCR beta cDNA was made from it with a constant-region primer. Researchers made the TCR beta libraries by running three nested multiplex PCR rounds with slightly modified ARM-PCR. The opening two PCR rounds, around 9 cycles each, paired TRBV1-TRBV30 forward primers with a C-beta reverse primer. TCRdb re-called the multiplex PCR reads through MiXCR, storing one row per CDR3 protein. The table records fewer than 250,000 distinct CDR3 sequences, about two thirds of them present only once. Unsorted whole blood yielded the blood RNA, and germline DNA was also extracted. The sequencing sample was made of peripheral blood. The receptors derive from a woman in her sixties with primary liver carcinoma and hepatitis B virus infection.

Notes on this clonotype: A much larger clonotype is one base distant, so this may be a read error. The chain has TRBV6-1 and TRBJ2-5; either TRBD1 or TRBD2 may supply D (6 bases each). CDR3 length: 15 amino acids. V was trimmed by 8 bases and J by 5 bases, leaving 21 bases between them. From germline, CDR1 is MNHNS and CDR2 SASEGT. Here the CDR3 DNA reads TGTGCCAGCTCCATATGTCCGGGGGCGCGGGAGACCCAGTACTTC. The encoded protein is CASSICPGARETQYF.

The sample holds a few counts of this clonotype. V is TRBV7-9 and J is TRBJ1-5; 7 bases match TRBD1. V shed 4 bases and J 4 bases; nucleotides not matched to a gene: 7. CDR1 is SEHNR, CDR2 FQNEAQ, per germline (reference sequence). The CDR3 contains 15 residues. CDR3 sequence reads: CASSSGGHTNQPQHF. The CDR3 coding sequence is TGTGCCAGCAGCTCAGGGGGGCACACGAATCAGCCCCAGCATTTT.

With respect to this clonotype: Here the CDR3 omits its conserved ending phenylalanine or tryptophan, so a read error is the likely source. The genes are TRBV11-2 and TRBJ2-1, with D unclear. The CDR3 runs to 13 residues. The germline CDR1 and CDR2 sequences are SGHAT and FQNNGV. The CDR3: CARSLDGDDEQFI. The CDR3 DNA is TGTGCCAGGAGCTTAGATGGGGATGATGAGCAGTTCATC.

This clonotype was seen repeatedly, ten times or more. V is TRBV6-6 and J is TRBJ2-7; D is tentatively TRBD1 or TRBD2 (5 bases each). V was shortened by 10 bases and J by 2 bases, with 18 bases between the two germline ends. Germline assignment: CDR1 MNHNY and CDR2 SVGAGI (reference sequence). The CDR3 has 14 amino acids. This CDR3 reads CATTNPGRTYEQYF. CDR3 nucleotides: TGTGCCACCACAAACCCGGGACGTACCTACGAGCAGTACTTC.

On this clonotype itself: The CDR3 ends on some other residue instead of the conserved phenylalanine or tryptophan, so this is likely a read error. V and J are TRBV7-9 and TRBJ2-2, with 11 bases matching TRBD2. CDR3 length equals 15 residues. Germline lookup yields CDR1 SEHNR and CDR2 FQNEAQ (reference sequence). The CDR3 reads CVSGALAGVTGELFS. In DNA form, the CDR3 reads TGTGTCAGCGGGGCACTAGCGGGAGTCACCGGGGAGCTGTTTTCT.